The 30 T cell receptor beta chains below were found in one sample sequenced in a study of cytomegalovirus exposure and HLA in healthy donors. It was with 60 Vbeta and 13 Jbeta primers that the PCR ran. The table came from immunoSEQ multiplex PCR; TCRdb's copy has only in-frame clones and leaves some out. The sample lists about 65,000 clones, around 62% occurring once. The sequencing input was PBMCs. Receptor source: a man aged 25-45 years in good health and CMV-seronegative.

The chain uses TRBV2 and TRBJ1-6; 7 nucleotides match TRBD1. Germline values: CDR1 SNHLY, CDR2 FYNNEI. The CDR3 extends over 16 amino acids. V shed 6 bases, J shed 0 bases, and the junction held 5 bases outside the gene matches. CDR3 protein: CASSRDRDSYNSPLHF. DNA for the CDR3: TGTGCCAGCAGCCGCGACAGGGACTCCTATAATTCACCCCTCCACTTT. Full variable domain (remainder filled in from reference TRBV2 and TRBJ1-6): EPEVTQTPSHQVTQMGQEVILRCVPISNHLYFYWYRQILGQKVEFLVSFYNNEISEKSEIFDDQFSVERPDGSNFTLKIRSTKLEDSAMYFCASSRDRDSYNSPLHFGNGTRLTVT.

This clone has just one count. The rearrangement uses TRBV7-8 and TRBJ2-2; 10 bases are shared with TRBD2. Germline V gives CDR1 SGHVS, CDR2 FQNEAQ. The J segment lost 5 bases and the V segment lost 5 bases, leaving 8 bases of the junction unmatched. The CDR3 contains 16 residues. The DNA of the CDR3 is TGTGCCAGCAGCAACCGACTAGCGGGCTCGACCGGGGAGCTGTTTTTT. The encoded protein is CASSNRLAGSTGELFF.

The gene calls are TRBV2 and TRBJ2-5; D is possibly TRBD1 (6 bases). The CDR3 spans 14 residues. CDR1 is SNHLY, CDR2 FYNNEI, per germline. The germline V and J ends were trimmed by 4 bases and 0 bases, with 9 bases remaining between them. The CDR3 DNA reads as TGTGCCAGCAGTGTAGGGGGATACCAAGAGACCCAGTACTTC. Amino acid sequence: CASSVGGYQETQYF.

V is TRBV2 and J is TRBJ1-2; no clear D. In germline, CDR1 is SNHLY, CDR2 FYNNEI. The CDR3 has 15 amino acids. The V end was cut by 10 bases, the J end by 1 base, with 19 bases between. For the CDR3, the DNA is TGTGCCACCTCACTCCGAGACACCTATAACTATGGCTACACCTTC. Its translation: CATSLRDTYNYGYTF.

The chain joins TRBV9 to TRBJ1-2; 8 bases map to TRBD1. Trimming at V came to 4 bases and at J to 0 bases, leaving 5 bases not matched to a gene. From germline, CDR1 is SGDLS and CDR2 YYNGEE. CDR3 length: 15 residues. CDR3 sequence: CASSSDRGANYGYTF. Written as DNA, the CDR3 is TGTGCCAGCAGCTCCGACAGGGGAGCTAACTATGGCTACACCTTC.

V gene TRBV7-9 combines with J gene TRBJ1-2; D ambiguous. The CDR3 extends over 12 amino acids. Trimming cost V 7 bases and J 3 bases, with 9 bases left between them. Germline V lookup: CDR1 SEHNR, CDR2 FQNEAQ (reference sequence). The CDR3 DNA is TGTGCCAGCACCTACGGGGACTATGGCTACACCTTC. It specifies CASTYGDYGYTF.

The chain joins TRBV7-2 to TRBJ1-1; D is ambiguous. V was cut by 3 bases and J by 1 base, with 12 bases left in between. There are 15 residues in the CDR3. CDR1 is SGHTA and CDR2 is FQGNSA in the germline V gene. The CDR3 sequence is CASSLRVGGNTEAFF. The CDR3 DNA reads as TGTGCCAGCAGCTTGAGGGTAGGCGGGAACACTGAAGCTTTCTTT.

This clone was picked up a small number of times. The V call is TRBV28, the J call TRBJ1-4; a possible D gene is TRBD1 (5 bases). The CDR3 covers 14 residues. CDR1 MDHEN and CDR2 SYDVKM come from the germline V gene. V lost 3 bases, J lost 5 bases, and 10 bases lay in between. The CDR3 nucleotides are TGTGCCAGCAGTTTTAGGGCAGGGAATGAAAAACTGTTTTTT. This sequence encodes CASSFRAGNEKLFF.

The rearrangement uses TRBV7-2 and TRBJ2-7, with a possible D match to TRBD2 (7 bases). The CDR3 spans 14 residues. Per the germline V gene, CDR1 is SGHTA and CDR2 is FQGNSA. Trimming stripped 2 bases from V and 2 bases from J, with 10 bases between. This chain's CDR3 is CASSLHGGPYEQYF. The CDR3 region has the DNA TGTGCCAGCAGCTTACACGGGGGGCCCTACGAGCAGTACTTC.

This rearrangement joins TRBV16 to TRBJ2-7, with 7 bases matching TRBD1. The V segment lost 4 bases and the J segment 2 bases; nucleotides outside the gene matches: 8. CDR3 length: 15 amino acids. Germline CDR1 is KGHSY and CDR2 is FQNENV. Here the CDR3 reads CASSPHPGTAYEQYF. CDR3 nucleotide sequence: TGTGCCAGCAGCCCCCACCCCGGGACAGCCTACGAGCAGTACTTC.

The rearrangement joins TRBV5-4 to TRBJ2-1; weak D call: TRBD2 (6 bases). V lost 1 base and J lost 5, with 16 bases in between. Germline V gene data show CDR1 as SGHNT and CDR2 as YYREEE (reference sequence). The CDR3 loop spans 16 amino acids. CDR3 region: CASSLFAAGLNNEQFF. Written as DNA, the CDR3 is TGTGCCAGCAGCTTGTTTGCGGCGGGGCTGAACAATGAGCAGTTCTTC. Using reference TRBV5-4 and TRBJ2-1 for the parts outside the CDR3, the full variable domain is ETGVTQSPTHLIKTRGQQVTLRCSSQSGHNTVSWYQQALGQGPQFIFQYYREEENGRGNFPPRFSGLQFPNYSSELNVNALELDDSALYLCASSLFAAGLNNEQFFGPGTRLTVL.

The gene calls are TRBV5-1 and TRBJ2-5; 9 bases fit TRBD1. The CDR3 sequence is 13 residues long. The junction had 0 bases not matched to a gene; V was cut back by 2 bases and J by 4 bases. The germline gives CDR1 SGHRS, CDR2 YFSETQ. The CDR3 coding sequence is TGCGCCAGCAGCTTACAGGGGGCAGAGACCCAGTACTTC. Encoded protein: CASSLQGAETQYF.

The chain recombines TRBV6-4 with TRBJ1-1, with D perhaps matching TRBD1 (5 bases). Germline-derived CDR1 and CDR2 are MRHNA and SNTAGT. Trimming left V 5 bases short and J 1 base short, with 8 bases between. The length of the CDR3 is 13 residues. CDR3 coding DNA: TGTGCCAGCAGTAGGACAAAGAACACTGAAGCTTTCTTT. Encoded protein: CASSRTKNTEAFF.

The chain uses TRBV7-6 and TRBJ1-6; 10 bases are a match to TRBD1. Germline trimming cut 4 bases from V and 7 bases from J; bases unmatched to any gene: 4. The germline V gene has CDR1 SGHVS and CDR2 FNYEAQ. The CDR3 loop spans 15 amino acids. The CDR3 protein is CASSSGQGDNSPLHF. DNA of the CDR3: TGTGCCAGCAGCTCCGGACAGGGGGACAATTCACCCCTCCACTTT.

The genes are TRBV5-4 and TRBJ1-1; D unclear. Trimming shortened V by 4 bases and J by 5 bases, and 15 bases separated the two germline ends. The V gene's germline CDR1 is SGHNT and CDR2 YYREEE (reference sequence). The CDR3 has 14 amino acids. The CDR3 nucleotides read TGTGCCAGCAGCGTCTGGCTTGGAGGTACTGAAGCTTTCTTT. It yields the protein CASSVWLGGTEAFF.

Only a few counts were recorded for this clone. The rearrangement uses TRBV19 and TRBJ2-7; TRBD2 might be the D (6 bases). There are 15 residues in the CDR3. CDR1 LNHDA and CDR2 SQIVND come from the germline V gene (reference sequence). Trimming removed 5 bases from V and 3 bases from J, with 17 bases in between. Written as DNA, the CDR3 is TGTGCCAGTAGTCCCGCCGTCGGGGGTGGCTACGAGCAGTACTTC. It yields the protein CASSPAVGGGYEQYF.

A few counts support this clone. This sequence joins TRBV7-2 and TRBJ1-2, with 8 bases lining up with TRBD1. The CDR3 consists of 14 residues. CDR1 and CDR2 from the germline V gene are SGHTA and FQGNSA. V was clipped by 1 base and J by 6 bases; unmatched bases: 4. CDR3 bases: TGTGCCAGCAGCTTAGTATACAGGGGGAATGGCTACACCTTC. This sequence encodes CASSLVYRGNGYTF.

The CDR3 nucleotides are TGTGCCAGCAGTGACGGACAGGGGGCCGGGGAGCTGTTTTTT. Translated: CASSDGQGAGELFF. This sequence joins TRBV6-4 and TRBJ2-2, with TRBD1 matching over 10 bases. The junction had 0 bases not matched to a gene; V was cut back by 2 bases and J by 6 bases. CDR1 is MRHNA, CDR2 SNTAGT, per germline. The CDR3 length is 14 residues.

This clone turned up a few times. This sequence joins TRBV2 and TRBJ2-5; 10 bases match TRBD2. TRBJ2-7 explains the end of the DNA better; the J call may be wrong. The CDR3 is 15 residues long. CDR1 SNHLY and CDR2 FYNNEI come from the germline V gene. The CDR3 loop reads CASSEGAGGPYEQYF. CDR3 DNA: TGTGCCAGCAGTGAAGGAGCGGGGGGGCCGTACGAGCAGTACTTC.

The chain joins TRBV5-1 to TRBJ1-1, with 7 nucleotides matching TRBD1. The germline gives CDR1 SGHRS, CDR2 YFSETQ. V lost 5 bases, J lost 5 bases, and 3 bases stayed unmatched. There are 12 residues in the CDR3. CDR3 region: CASRSGGTEAFF. The CDR3 nucleotides are TGCGCCAGCAGATCAGGGGGGACTGAAGCTTTCTTT.

The V and J genes are TRBV5-6 and TRBJ2-5; D unclear. With 4 bases removed from V and 2 bases from J, the gap between germline ends came to 3 bases. Looked up from germline, CDR1 is SGHDT and CDR2 is YYEEEE. The CDR3 loop spans 11 amino acids. Written as DNA, the CDR3 is TGTGCCAGCAGCGTACAAGAGACCCAGTACTTC. Its translation: CASSVQETQYF.

The chain employs TRBV4-1 and TRBJ2-1; 8 nucleotides match TRBD2. V lost 1 base and J lost 4; bases outside the gene matches: 12. Germline V lookup: CDR1 MGHRA, CDR2 YSYEKL. The CDR3 has 18 amino acids. CDR3 DNA sequence: TGCGCCAGCAGCCAAGTGGAAGCCGGTAGCGGGGTATACAATGAGCAGTTCTTC. Translating gives CASSQVEAGSGVYNEQFF.

The chain carries TRBV9 and TRBJ1-1, with D possibly being TRBD1 (6 bases). Trimming took 5 bases from V and 4 from J, leaving 15 bases between them. CDR1 and CDR2 (germline): SGDLS, YYNGEE. This CDR3 region has 14 residues. As DNA, the CDR3 is TGTGCCAGCAGGGGAGGGGGGGTGGGCACTGAAGCTTTCTTT. Protein product: CASRGGGVGTEAFF.

V gene TRBV27 combines with J gene TRBJ2-5, with D hard to call. Between the trimmed V and J ends, which lost 5 bases and 5 bases, there was a span of 12 bases. The germline gives CDR1 MNHEY, CDR2 SMNVEV (reference sequence). The CDR3 loop spans 13 amino acids. The CDR3 DNA is TGTGCCAGCAGTCACGGTGAGGTGGAGACCCAGTACTTC. Protein sequence: CASSHGEVETQYF.

The chain uses TRBV18 and TRBJ2-7, with D possibly matching TRBD1 (5 bases). CDR3 length equals 14 residues. Germline V gene lookup returns CDR1 KGHSH and CDR2 LQKENI. Trimming removed 2 bases at V and 4 bases at J, with 12 bases between. DNA for the CDR3: TGTGCCAGCTCACCAGCGACAGTATCTTACGAGCAGTACTTC. Protein product: CASSPATVSYEQYF.

This chain connects TRBV25-1 to TRBJ1-1; D is unresolved. Trimming cost V 0 bases and J 7 bases, with 9 bases left between them. The V gene's germline CDR1 is MGHDK and CDR2 SYGVNS. This CDR3 spans 13 amino acids. The CDR3 sequence: CASSEYAMNEAFF. In DNA, the CDR3 is TGTGCCAGCAGTGAATACGCTATGAATGAAGCTTTCTTT.

J is TRBJ2-7 and V is TRBV5-4; tentative D call: TRBD2 (7 bases). Looked up from germline, CDR1 is SGHNT and CDR2 is YYREEE (reference sequence). The germline V and J ends were trimmed by 4 bases and 7 bases, with 33 bases remaining between them. This CDR3 has 19 amino acids. The CDR3 sequence is CASSQRLGFGRGGLGEQYF. CDR3 coding DNA: TGTGCCAGCAGCCAGAGGCTTGGGTTCGGTAGGGGGGGTCTGGGGGAGCAGTACTTC.

A single count supports this clone. This chain uses TRBV6-5 with TRBJ1-2; 9 bases match TRBD1. Germline V gene lookup returns CDR1 MNHEY and CDR2 SVGAGI. CDR3 length equals 15 residues. Unmatched junction bases numbered 4, after V lost 2 bases and J lost 3 bases. The CDR3: CASSYAQGAHYGYTF. CDR3 in DNA: TGTGCCAGCAGTTACGCACAGGGGGCTCACTATGGCTACACCTTC.

The chain joins TRBV29-1 to TRBJ2-7; 8 bases are shared with TRBD1. Per the germline V gene, CDR1 is SQVTM and CDR2 is ANQGSEA. After removal of 3 bases from V and 7 bases from J, the junction contained 11 bases not matched to a gene. The CDR3 is 14 residues long. The CDR3: CSVERPTGAGEQYF. The DNA of the CDR3 is TGCAGCGTTGAGAGACCGACAGGGGCGGGGGAGCAGTACTTC.

This clone has a handful of counts. The chain's CDR3 is CAWNRGGRTEAFF. The CDR3 DNA follows: TGTGCCTGGAACAGAGGGGGCAGGACTGAAGCTTTCTTT. This sequence joins TRBV30 and TRBJ1-1; 7 bases map to TRBD1. The germline gives CDR1 GTSNPN, CDR2 SVGIG (reference sequence). The CDR3 consists of 13 residues. Unmatched junction bases numbered 7, after V lost 4 bases and J lost 5 bases.